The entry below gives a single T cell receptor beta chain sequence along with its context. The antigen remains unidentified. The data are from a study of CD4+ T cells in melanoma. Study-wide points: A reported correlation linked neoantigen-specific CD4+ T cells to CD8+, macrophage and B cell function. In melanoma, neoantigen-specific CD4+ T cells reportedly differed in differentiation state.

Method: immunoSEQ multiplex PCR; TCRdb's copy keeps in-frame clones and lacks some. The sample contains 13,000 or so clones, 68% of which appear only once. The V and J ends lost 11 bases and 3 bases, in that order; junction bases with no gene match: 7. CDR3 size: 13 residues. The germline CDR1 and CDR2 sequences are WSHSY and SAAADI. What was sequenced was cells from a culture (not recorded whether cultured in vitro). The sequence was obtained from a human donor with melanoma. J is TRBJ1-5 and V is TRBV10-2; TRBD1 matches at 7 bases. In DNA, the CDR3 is TGCGCCTGCTCGGGACAGTTCAATCAGCCCCAGCATTTT. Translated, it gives CACSGQFNQPQHF.